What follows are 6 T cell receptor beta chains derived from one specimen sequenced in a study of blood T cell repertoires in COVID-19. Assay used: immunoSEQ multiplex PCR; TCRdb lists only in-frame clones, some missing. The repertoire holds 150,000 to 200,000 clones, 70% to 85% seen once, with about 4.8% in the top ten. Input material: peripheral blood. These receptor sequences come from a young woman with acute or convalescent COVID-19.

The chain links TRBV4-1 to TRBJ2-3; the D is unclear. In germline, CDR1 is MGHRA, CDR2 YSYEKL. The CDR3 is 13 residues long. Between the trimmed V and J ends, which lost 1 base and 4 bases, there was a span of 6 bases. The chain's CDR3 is CASSQARSDTQYF. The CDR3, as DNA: TGCGCCAGCAGCCAAGCTAGGTCAGATACGCAGTATTTT.

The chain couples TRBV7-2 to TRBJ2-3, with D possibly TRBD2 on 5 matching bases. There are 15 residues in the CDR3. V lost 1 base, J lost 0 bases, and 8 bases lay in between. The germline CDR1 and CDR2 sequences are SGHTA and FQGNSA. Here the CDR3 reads CASSLEAVSTDTQYF. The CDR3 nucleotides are TGTGCCAGCAGCTTAGAAGCGGTCAGCACAGATACGCAGTATTTT.

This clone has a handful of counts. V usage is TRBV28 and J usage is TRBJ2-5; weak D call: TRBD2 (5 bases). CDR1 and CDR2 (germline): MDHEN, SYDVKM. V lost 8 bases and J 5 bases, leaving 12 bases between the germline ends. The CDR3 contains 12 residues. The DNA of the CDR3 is TGTGCCAGCCAAGGAGGTTGGGAGACCCAGTACTTC. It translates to CASQGGWETQYF.

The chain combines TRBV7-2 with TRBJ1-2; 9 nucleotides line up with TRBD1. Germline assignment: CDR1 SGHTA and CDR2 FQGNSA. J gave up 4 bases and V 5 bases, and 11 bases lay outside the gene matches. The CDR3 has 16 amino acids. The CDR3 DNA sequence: TGTGCCAGCAGCCCGAGTGGGGGACAGGGAGCCTATGGCTACACCTTC. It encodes CASSPSGGQGAYGYTF.

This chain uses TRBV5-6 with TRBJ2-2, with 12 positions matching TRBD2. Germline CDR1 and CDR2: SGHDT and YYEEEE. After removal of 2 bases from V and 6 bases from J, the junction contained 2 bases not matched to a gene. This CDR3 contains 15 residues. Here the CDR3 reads CASSFTSGGPGELFF. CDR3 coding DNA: TGTGCCAGCAGCTTTACTAGCGGGGGGCCCGGGGAGCTGTTTTTT. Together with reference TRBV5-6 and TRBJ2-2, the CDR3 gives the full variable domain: DAGVTQSPTHLIKTRGQQVTLRCSPKSGHDTVSWYQQALGQGPQFIFQYYEEEERQRGNFPDRFSGHQFPNYSSELNVNALLLGDSALYLCASSFTSGGPGELFFGEGSRLTVL.

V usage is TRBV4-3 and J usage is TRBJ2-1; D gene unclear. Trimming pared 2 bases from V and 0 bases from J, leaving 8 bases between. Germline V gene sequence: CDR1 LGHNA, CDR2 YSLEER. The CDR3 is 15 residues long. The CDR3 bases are TGCGCCAGCAGCCAATCTCAGTTCTCCTACAATGAGCAGTTCTTC. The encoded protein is CASSQSQFSYNEQFF.